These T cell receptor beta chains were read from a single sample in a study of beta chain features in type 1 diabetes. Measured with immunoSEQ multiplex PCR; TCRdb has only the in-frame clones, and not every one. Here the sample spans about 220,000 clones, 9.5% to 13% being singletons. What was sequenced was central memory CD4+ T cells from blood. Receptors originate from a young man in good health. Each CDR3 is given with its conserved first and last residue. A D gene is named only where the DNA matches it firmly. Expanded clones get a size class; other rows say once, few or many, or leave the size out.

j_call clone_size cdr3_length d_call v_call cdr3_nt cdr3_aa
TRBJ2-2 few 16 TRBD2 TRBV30 TGTGCCCTGGTCCCTAGCGGGAGTTGGTACACCGGGGAGCTGTTTTTT CALVPSGSWYTGELFF
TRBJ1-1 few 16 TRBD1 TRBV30 TGTGCCTGGAGAGGCGGCCTGACAGGGGAGGACACTGAAGCTTTCTTT CAWRGGLTGEDTEAFF
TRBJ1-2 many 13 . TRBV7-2 TGTGCCAGCAGCCCGGAAGACCGCTATGGCTACACCTTC CASSPEDRYGYTF
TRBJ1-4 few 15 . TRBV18 TGTGCCAGCTCACCACCGTACGACGGTAATGAAAAACTGTTTTTT CASSPPYDGNEKLFF
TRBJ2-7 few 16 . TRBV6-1 TGTGCCAGCAGTGAAGCGTGGCAGGGAGTAAAGAACGAGCAGTACTTC CASSEAWQGVKNEQYF
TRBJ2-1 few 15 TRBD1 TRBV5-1 TGCGCCAGCAGCGCTACAGGGGGAGCTTGGAATGAGCAGTTCTTC CASSATGGAWNEQFF
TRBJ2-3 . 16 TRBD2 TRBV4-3 TGCGCCAGCAGCCAAGTGCTAGCGGATAGCACAGATACGCAGTATTTT CASSQVLADSTDTQYF
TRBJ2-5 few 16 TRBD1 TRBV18 TGTGCCAGCTCACCAACCGCGGCAGGGGGCCAAGAGACCCAGTACTTC CASSPTAAGGQETQYF
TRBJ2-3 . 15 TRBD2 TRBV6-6 TGTGCCAGCAGAAGAACTAGCGGGAGAACAGATACGCAGTATTTT CASRRTSGRTDTQYF
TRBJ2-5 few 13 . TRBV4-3 TGCGCCAGCAGCCAAGGAGGGGCAGAGACCCAGTACTTC CASSQGGAETQYF
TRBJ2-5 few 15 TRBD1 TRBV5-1 TGCGCCAGCAGCGTATTACAGGGGATGGGCGAGACCCAGTACTTC CASSVLQGMGETQYF
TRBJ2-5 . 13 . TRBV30 TGTGCCTGGAGTGTCCACGTACAAGAGACCCAGTACTTC CAWSVHVQETQYF
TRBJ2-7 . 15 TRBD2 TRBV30 TGTGCCTGGAGCCTCCCTGCGGGAGAGGTGAACGAGCAGTACTTC CAWSLPAGEVNEQYF
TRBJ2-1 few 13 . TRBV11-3 TGTGCCAGCAGCCCAGGCTCCTGGAATGAGCAGTTCTTC CASSPGSWNEQFF
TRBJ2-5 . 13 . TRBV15 TGTGCCACCAGCAGAGAATTACCTGGGACCCAGTACTTC CATSRELPGTQYF
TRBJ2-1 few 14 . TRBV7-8 TGTGCCAGCAGCTTATCTGCTGCTAGCGATGAGCAGTTCTTC CASSLSAASDEQFF
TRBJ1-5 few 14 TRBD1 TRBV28 TGTGCCGGGGGCATAGGGGGCACCAATCAGCCCCAGCATTTT CAGGIGGTNQPQHF
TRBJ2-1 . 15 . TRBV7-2 TGTGCCAGCAGCTCCCGGGGACCCCTTTACAATGAGCAGTTCTTC CASSSRGPLYNEQFF
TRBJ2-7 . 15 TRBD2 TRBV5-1 TGCGCCAGCAGCTTGTCCTCCGGGACTAGCGTCGAGCAGTACTTC CASSLSSGTSVEQYF
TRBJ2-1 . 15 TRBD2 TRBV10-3 TGTGCCATCAGTGAGCAGCGGGAGGGTAGAAATGAGCAGTTCTTC CAISEQREGRNEQFF
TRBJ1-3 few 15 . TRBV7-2 TGTGCCAGCAGCCCAGCGACGGGCTCTGGAAACACCATATATTTT CASSPATGSGNTIYF
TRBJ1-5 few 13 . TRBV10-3 TGTGCCATCAGGGACAGCGGCAATCAGCCCCAGCATTTT CAIRDSGNQPQHF
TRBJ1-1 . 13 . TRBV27 TGTGCCAGCAGTTCCCCCAGGGGAACTGAAGCTTTCTTT CASSSPRGTEAFF
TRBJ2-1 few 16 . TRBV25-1 TGTGCCAGCACCCCCAACCTGGGTACCAATTACAATGAGCAGTTCTTC CASTPNLGTNYNEQFF
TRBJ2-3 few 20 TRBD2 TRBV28 TGTGCCAGCAGTTTAACCCCCCGACTAGCGGGGACCGCTAGCACAGATACGCAGTATTTT CASSLTPRLAGTASTDTQYF
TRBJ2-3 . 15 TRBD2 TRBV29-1 TGCAGCGCCGTGACTAGCGGGTACAGGGCAGATACGCAGTATTTT CSAVTSGYRADTQYF
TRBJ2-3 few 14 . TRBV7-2 TGTGCCAGCAGCTTAGTCCTGGGCACAGATACGCAGTATTTT CASSLVLGTDTQYF
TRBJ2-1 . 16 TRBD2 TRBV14 TGTGCCAGCAGCCAATTGCGGGAGGCTCTTCGGAATGAGCAGTTCTTC CASSQLREALRNEQFF
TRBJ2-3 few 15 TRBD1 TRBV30 TGTGCCTGGTTACCGGGACAGACTGTTGAAGATACGCAGTATTTT CAWLPGQTVEDTQYF